One sample yielded the 30 T cell receptor beta chains listed below, sequenced in a study of control samples from healthy donors and cancer patients (dated by TCRdb to 2019 to 2021). The library relied on the immunoSEQ multiplex PCR assay. TCRdb took over this immuneACCESS table, retaining in-frame rearrangements with V and J assigned. Such tables are incomplete; in checked studies, under half of the missing clones stem from an unresolved V gene, and the remainder is unexplained. The sample table lists some 160,000 clones, about 90% of them with a count of one. The ten largest clones add up to 0.68% of the sample. The sequenced material came from blood. These receptors all stem from a woman under 40 in good health.

This clone was found once. The gene calls are TRBV5-4 and TRBJ1-1; D is unresolved. There are 14 residues in the CDR3. The germline gives CDR1 SGHNT, CDR2 YYREEE (reference sequence). Trimming pared 5 bases from V and 4 bases from J, leaving 15 bases between. The DNA of the CDR3 is TGTGCCAGCAGGATGGATTTGCGGGGCACTGAAGCTTTCTTT. Protein product: CASRMDLRGTEAFF.

The chain is built from TRBV9 and TRBJ1-1; no definite D call. Germline V gene data show CDR1 as SGDLS and CDR2 as YYNGEE. Deletions cut 2 bases from V and 1 base from J, with 6 bases between. The CDR3 has 13 residues. CDR3 nucleotides: TGTGCCAGCAGCGTCAGAGAGAACACTGAAGCTTTCTTT. It is translated as CASSVRENTEAFF.

The V gene is TRBV9, the J gene TRBJ2-7; maybe TRBD2 (5 bases). CDR1 SGDLS and CDR2 YYNGEE come from the germline V gene. This CDR3 is 14 amino acids long. Trimming shortened V by 0 bases and J by 2 bases, and 9 bases separated the two germline ends. CDR3 residues: CASSVASGPYEQYF. The DNA for the CDR3 is TGTGCCAGCAGCGTAGCAAGCGGTCCCTACGAGCAGTACTTC.

The J gene is TRBJ2-5, the V gene TRBV7-8, with 7 bases lining up with TRBD1. The CDR3 consists of 14 residues. V shed 0 bases and J 4 bases; nucleotides not matched to a gene: 2. Germline V CDR1 and CDR2: SGHVS, FQNEAQ. The CDR3 DNA reads TGTGCCAGCAGCTTAGCGACAGGGCGAGAGACCCAGTACTTC. This sequence encodes CASSLATGRETQYF.

The V and J genes are TRBV5-1 and TRBJ2-3, with 8 bases aligning to TRBD2. The V gene's germline CDR1 is SGHRS and CDR2 YFSETQ. The V segment lost 2 bases and the J segment 2 bases; nucleotides outside the gene matches: 1. The CDR3 contains 14 residues. CDR3 protein: CASSFSGVTDTQYF. DNA for the CDR3: TGCGCCAGCAGCTTTAGCGGGGTCACAGATACGCAGTATTTT.

V is TRBV29-1 and J is TRBJ2-2; 13 nucleotides line up with TRBD2. With 0 bases clipped from V and 4 bases from J, the junction kept 2 bases outside the gene matches. The germline gives CDR1 SQVTM, CDR2 ANQGSEA. This CDR3 is built from 16 residues. The CDR3 sequence: CSVEDGLAGATGELFF. The CDR3 DNA follows: TGCAGCGTTGAAGATGGACTAGCGGGAGCCACCGGGGAGCTGTTTTTT.

Comment on this clone: Other DNA sequences in the sample encode the same CDR3. J is TRBJ2-3 and V is TRBV6-4; the D call may be TRBD1 or TRBD2 (5 bases each). V was cut by 2 bases and J by 3 bases, with 6 bases left in between. The CDR3 spans 13 residues. The germline V gene has CDR1 MRHNA and CDR2 SNTAGT. CDR3 residues: CASSDGGTDTQYF. The CDR3, as DNA: TGTGCCAGCAGTGACGGGGGTACAGATACGCAGTATTTT.

CDR3 DNA sequence: TGTGCCATCAGTCCGGGTAGCGGGAGGTTTAACACCGGGGAGCTGTTTTTT. Its translation is CAISPGSGRFNTGELFF. The chain links TRBV10-3 to TRBJ2-2; 10 bases match TRBD2. J gave up 2 bases and V 5 bases, and 8 bases lay outside the gene matches. This CDR3 is 17 amino acids long. From germline, CDR1 is ENHRY and CDR2 SYGVKD.

The V and J genes are TRBV6-2 or TRBV6-3 and TRBJ1-5; TRBD1 is a possible D gene (5 bases). Trimming shortened V by 4 bases and J by 3 bases, and 10 bases separated the two germline ends. This CDR3 region has 14 residues. From germline, CDR1 is MNHEY and CDR2 SVGEGT. CDR3 loop: CASSLGVSNQPQHF. The CDR3 nucleotides are TGTGCCAGCAGTTTGGGGGTCTCCAATCAGCCCCAGCATTTT.

V usage is TRBV30 and J usage is TRBJ1-6; D is uncertain. In germline, CDR1 is GTSNPN, CDR2 SVGIG (reference sequence). V was cut by 0 bases and J by 6 bases, with 18 bases left in between. The CDR3 covers 17 residues. CDR3 protein: CAWSVRRTSPGNSPLHF. The CDR3 region has the DNA TGTGCCTGGAGTGTACGCCGGACTTCACCCGGTAATTCACCCCTCCACTTT.

The chain recombines TRBV9 with TRBJ1-2, with D unresolved. CDR3 length: 14 residues. Germline V lookup: CDR1 SGDLS, CDR2 YYNGEE. V lost 0 bases and J 4 bases, leaving 10 bases between the germline ends. The CDR3 sequence: CASSVEEVGYGYTF. The CDR3 DNA sequence: TGTGCCAGCAGCGTAGAGGAGGTGGGCTATGGCTACACCTTC.

The chain carries TRBV5-1 and TRBJ2-5, with D perhaps assigned TRBD1 or TRBD2 (5 bases each). Trimming left V 4 bases short and J 3 bases short, with 13 bases between. The germline V gene encodes CDR1 SGHRS and CDR2 YFSETQ. The CDR3 spans 14 residues. The CDR3 DNA follows: TGCGCCAGCAGCCTGGGACCAGGGAAAGAGACCCAGTACTTC. Its protein is CASSLGPGKETQYF.

This rearrangement joins TRBV10-3 to TRBJ2-7, with 13 bases that match TRBD2. V lost 1 base, J lost 6 bases, and 9 bases stayed unmatched. This CDR3 spans 17 amino acids. The germline gives CDR1 ENHRY, CDR2 SYGVKD. CDR3 nucleotide sequence: TGTGCCATCAGTGAGTTGGGACTAGCGGGATGGCAGGGCGAGCAGTACTTC. Residues: CAISELGLAGWQGEQYF.

The chain couples TRBV5-1 to TRBJ2-1, with D unclear. V gave up 0 bases and J gave up 5 bases, with 9 bases separating them. The CDR3 is 14 residues long. Per germline, CDR1 SGHRS and CDR2 YFSETQ. CDR3 sequence reads: CASSLVRVDNEQFF. CDR3 in DNA: TGCGCCAGCAGCTTGGTAAGGGTGGACAATGAGCAGTTCTTC.

The chain joins TRBV29-1 to TRBJ2-5, with 13 positions matching TRBD2. The germline gives CDR1 SQVTM, CDR2 ANQGSEA. J lost 5 bases, V lost 7 bases, and 16 bases had no gene match. The CDR3 length is 17 residues. The CDR3 loop reads CSAGGLAGEMGRETQYF. Written as DNA, the CDR3 is TGCAGCGCCGGAGGACTAGCGGGAGAAATGGGGCGGGAGACCCAGTACTTC.

The J gene is TRBJ1-3, the V gene TRBV9; the D is unclear. The CDR3 covers 16 residues. Trimming left V 0 bases short and J 2 bases short, with 12 bases between. Per germline, CDR1 SGDLS and CDR2 YYNGEE. The DNA for the CDR3 is TGTGCCAGCAGCGTAGATGGGGAGGTGGCTGGAAACACCATATATTTT. Its translation: CASSVDGEVAGNTIYF.

The rearrangement links TRBV12-3 or TRBV12-4 to TRBJ2-7; 7 nucleotides match TRBD1. The junction had 6 bases not matched to a gene; V was cut back by 5 bases and J by 5 bases. The CDR3 spans 13 residues. The CDR3 sequence: CASSKQGINEQYF. CDR3 nucleotide sequence: TGTGCCAGCAGTAAACAGGGGATCAACGAGCAGTACTTC.

V usage is TRBV28 and J usage is TRBJ1-2, with D maybe TRBD1 (5 bases). The germline V gene has CDR1 MDHEN and CDR2 SYDVKM. The germline V and J ends were trimmed by 6 bases and 4 bases, with 9 bases remaining between them. CDR3 length equals 12 residues. The CDR3 region has the DNA TGTGCCAGCAGCCAGGGACTCTATGGCTACACCTTC. Protein: CASSQGLYGYTF.

The chain couples TRBV5-6 to TRBJ1-6; perhaps TRBD1 as D (6 bases). The CDR3 runs to 14 residues. Germline V CDR1 and CDR2: SGHDT, YYEEEE. Trimming pared 3 bases from V and 9 bases from J, leaving 13 bases between. The CDR3 is CASSYIEGGSPLHF. CDR3 coding DNA: TGTGCCAGCAGCTACATCGAGGGGGGTTCACCCCTCCACTTT.

CDR3 in DNA: TGTGCCAGCAGCTTAGCTGGGGGGGGGTCTGGGAACACTGAAGCTTTCTTT. Translating gives CASSLAGGGSGNTEAFF. V and J are TRBV7-2 and TRBJ1-1, with a weak D call TRBD1 (5 bases). The germline CDR1 and CDR2 sequences are SGHTA and FQGNSA. The CDR3 extends over 17 amino acids. V was shortened by 0 bases and J by 1 base, with 15 bases between the two germline ends.

V usage is TRBV5-4 and J usage is TRBJ2-3; perhaps TRBD1 as D (5 bases). This CDR3 spans 14 amino acids. The V gene lost 4 bases and the J gene lost 6 bases, with 15 bases spanning the gap. Germline CDR1 SGHNT, CDR2 YYREEE (reference sequence). The CDR3 coding sequence is TGTGCCAGCAGCCAAACGTCAAAGGGGGATACGCAGTATTTT. Amino acid sequence: CASSQTSKGDTQYF.

The chain couples TRBV3-1 (or the pseudogene TRBV3-2) to TRBJ1-5; D is perhaps TRBD1 (6 bases). This CDR3 has 16 amino acids. V was cut by 1 base and J by 2 bases, with 12 bases left in between. Germline V lookup: CDR1 LGHDT, CDR2 YNNKEL (reference sequence). Here the CDR3 DNA reads TGTGCCAGCAGCCAAGCAGGGGTTGGGGGCAATCAGCCCCAGCATTTT. Translating gives CASSQAGVGGNQPQHF.

The chain employs TRBV10-3 and TRBJ2-7; TRBD1 matches 10 bases. V lost 10 bases and J lost 2; bases outside the gene matches: 8. Germline V gives CDR1 ENHRY, CDR2 SYGVKD. The CDR3 runs 14 residues. DNA of the CDR3: TGTGCCACCGGTTCCGGGACAGGGGCCTACGAGCAGTACTTC. Its protein product is CATGSGTGAYEQYF.

The chain joins TRBV27 to TRBJ2-7; a possible D gene is TRBD1 (6 bases). V was trimmed by 7 bases and J by 0 bases, leaving 16 bases between them. The germline V gene encodes CDR1 MNHEY and CDR2 SMNVEV (reference sequence). There are 15 residues in the CDR3. The DNA for the CDR3 is TGTGCCAGCATAGTACATACAGGGAGCTCCTACGAGCAGTACTTC. It yields the protein CASIVHTGSSYEQYF.

V and J are TRBV4-1 and TRBJ2-2; 7 nucleotides match TRBD1. Germline V gene sequence: CDR1 MGHRA, CDR2 YSYEKL. The CDR3 has 14 residues. V lost 3 bases, J lost 4 bases, and 2 bases stayed unmatched. CDR3: CASSQRQGTGELFF. CDR3 coding DNA: TGCGCCAGCAGCCAGCGACAGGGCACCGGGGAGCTGTTTTTT.

The rearrangement links TRBV6-5 to TRBJ1-3; D ambiguous. This CDR3 is 14 amino acids long. Trimming removed 7 bases at V and 0 bases at J, with 10 bases between. The germline gives CDR1 MNHEY, CDR2 SVGAGI. Here the CDR3 DNA reads TGTGCCAGCACGAGCGGGAGCTCTGGAAACACCATATATTTT. This translates into CASTSGSSGNTIYF.

V and J are TRBV28 and TRBJ1-5; D perhaps matches TRBD1 (6 bases). Trimming stripped 6 bases from V and 0 bases from J, with 33 bases between. The germline V gene encodes CDR1 MDHEN and CDR2 SYDVKM. This CDR3 spans 22 amino acids. CDR3 bases: TGTGCCAGCAGCCTCCCCCCGGCAGGGGCCTACCCCTCCCCTTATAGCAATCAGCCCCAGCATTTT. It yields the protein CASSLPPAGAYPSPYSNQPQHF.

The chain combines TRBV3-1 (or the pseudogene TRBV3-2) with TRBJ2-7; D perhaps matches TRBD1 (7 bases). The V end lost 2 bases, the J end lost 6 bases, and 11 bases lay between the germline ends. This CDR3 has 13 amino acids. Germline V CDR1 and CDR2: LGHDT, YNNKEL (reference sequence). The CDR3 region is CASSQLQGGEQYF. The CDR3 DNA is TGTGCCAGCAGCCAACTTCAGGGGGGCGAGCAGTACTTC.

The CDR3 region has the DNA TGTGCCACCAAGGGAGGGCACAATCAGCCCCAGCATTTT. It specifies CATKGGHNQPQHF. This chain connects TRBV10-3 to TRBJ1-5; D remains ambiguous. This CDR3 contains 13 residues. V lost 10 bases and J lost 3, with 13 bases in between. CDR1 is ENHRY, CDR2 SYGVKD, per germline.

This chain uses TRBV28 with TRBJ1-4, with unresolved D. In germline, CDR1 is MDHEN, CDR2 SYDVKM. Trimming removed 3 bases from V and 4 bases from J, with 9 bases in between. This CDR3 spans 14 amino acids. DNA for the CDR3: TGTGCCAGCAGTTTCCCGGGAGTTAATGAAAAACTGTTTTTT. It specifies CASSFPGVNEKLFF.